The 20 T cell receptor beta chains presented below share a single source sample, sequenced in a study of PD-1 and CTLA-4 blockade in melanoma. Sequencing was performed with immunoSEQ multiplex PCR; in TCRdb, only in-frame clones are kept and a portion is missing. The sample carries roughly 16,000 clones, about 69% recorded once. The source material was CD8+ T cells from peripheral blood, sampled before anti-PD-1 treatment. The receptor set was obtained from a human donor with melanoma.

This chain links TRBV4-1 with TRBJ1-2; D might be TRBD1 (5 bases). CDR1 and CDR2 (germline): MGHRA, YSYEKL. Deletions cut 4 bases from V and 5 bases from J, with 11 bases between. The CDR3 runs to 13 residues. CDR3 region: CASSPGPAYGYTF. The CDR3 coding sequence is TGCGCCAGCAGCCCGGGGCCTGCTTATGGCTACACCTTC.

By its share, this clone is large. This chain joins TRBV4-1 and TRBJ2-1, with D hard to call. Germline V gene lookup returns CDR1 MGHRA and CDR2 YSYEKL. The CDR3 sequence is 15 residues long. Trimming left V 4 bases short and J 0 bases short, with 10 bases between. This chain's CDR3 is CASSRDTSSYNEQFF. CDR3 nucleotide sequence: TGCGCCAGCAGCCGCGACACGAGCTCCTACAATGAGCAGTTCTTC.

The CDR3 loop is CASSLTPSGAGANVLTF. The CDR3 DNA is TGTGCCAGCAGCCTAACCCCGTCGGGGGCTGGGGCCAACGTCCTGACTTTC. The rearrangement joins TRBV9 to TRBJ2-6; D is perhaps TRBD2 (6 bases). The CDR3 totals 17 residues. V lost 4 bases, J lost 2 bases, and 16 bases lay in between. Per the germline V gene, CDR1 is SGDLS and CDR2 is YYNGEE.

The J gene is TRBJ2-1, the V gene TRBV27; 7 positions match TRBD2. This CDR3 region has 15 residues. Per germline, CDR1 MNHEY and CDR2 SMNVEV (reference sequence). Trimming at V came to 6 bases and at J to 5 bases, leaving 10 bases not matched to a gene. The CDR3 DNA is TGTGCCAGCAGCTTCGCGGGACTACCCAACAATGAGCAGTTCTTC. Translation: CASSFAGLPNNEQFF.

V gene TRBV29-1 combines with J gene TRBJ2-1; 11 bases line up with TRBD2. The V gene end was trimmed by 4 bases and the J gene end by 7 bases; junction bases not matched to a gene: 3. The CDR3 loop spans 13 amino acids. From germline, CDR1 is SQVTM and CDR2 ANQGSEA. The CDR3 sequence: CSVGPSGRNEQFF. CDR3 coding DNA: TGCAGCGTTGGGCCTAGCGGGAGGAATGAGCAGTTCTTC.

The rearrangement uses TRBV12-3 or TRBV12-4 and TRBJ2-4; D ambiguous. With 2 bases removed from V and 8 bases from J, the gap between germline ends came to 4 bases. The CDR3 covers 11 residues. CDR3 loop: CASSLTDIQYF. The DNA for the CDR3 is TGTGCCAGCAGTTTAACGGACATTCAGTACTTC.

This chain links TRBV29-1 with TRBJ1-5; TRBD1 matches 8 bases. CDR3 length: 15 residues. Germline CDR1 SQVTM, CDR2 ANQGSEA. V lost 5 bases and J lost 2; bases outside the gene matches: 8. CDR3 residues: CSVSGQGAGNQPQHF. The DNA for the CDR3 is TGCAGCGTTTCCGGACAGGGCGCGGGCAATCAGCCCCAGCATTTT. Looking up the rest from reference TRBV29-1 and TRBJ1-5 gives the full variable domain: SAVISQKPSRDICQRGTSLTIQCQVDSQVTMMFWYRQQPGQSLTLIATANQGSEATYESGFVIDKFPISRPNLTFSTLTVSNMSPEDSSIYLCSVSGQGAGNQPQHFGDGTRLSIL.

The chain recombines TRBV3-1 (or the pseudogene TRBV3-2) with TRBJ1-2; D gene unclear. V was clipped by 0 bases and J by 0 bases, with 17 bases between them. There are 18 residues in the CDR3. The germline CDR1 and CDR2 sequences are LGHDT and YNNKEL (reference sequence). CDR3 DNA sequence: TGTGCCAGCAGCCAAGATGAAGGGCTCCACCCTGCTAACTATGGCTACACCTTC. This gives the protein CASSQDEGLHPANYGYTF.

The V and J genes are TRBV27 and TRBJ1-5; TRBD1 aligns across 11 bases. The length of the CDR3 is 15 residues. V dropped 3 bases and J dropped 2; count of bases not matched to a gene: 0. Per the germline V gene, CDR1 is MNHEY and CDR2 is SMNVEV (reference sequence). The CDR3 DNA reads TGTGCCAGCAGTTTGGGACAGGGGGGCAATCAGCCCCAGCATTTT. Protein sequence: CASSLGQGGNQPQHF.

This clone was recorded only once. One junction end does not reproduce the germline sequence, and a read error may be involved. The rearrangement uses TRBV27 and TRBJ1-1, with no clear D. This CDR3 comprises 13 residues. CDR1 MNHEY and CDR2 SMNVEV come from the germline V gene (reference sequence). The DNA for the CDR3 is TGTGCCAGCAGTCTATCAGCGGTCACTGAAGCTTTCTTT. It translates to CASSLSAVTEAFF.

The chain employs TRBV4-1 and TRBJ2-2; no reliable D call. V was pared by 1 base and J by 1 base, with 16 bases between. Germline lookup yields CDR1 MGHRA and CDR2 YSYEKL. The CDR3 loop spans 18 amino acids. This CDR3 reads CASSQGVYRAMNTGELFF. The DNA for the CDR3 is TGCGCCAGCAGCCAAGGGGTTTATAGGGCGATGAACACCGGGGAGCTGTTTTTT.

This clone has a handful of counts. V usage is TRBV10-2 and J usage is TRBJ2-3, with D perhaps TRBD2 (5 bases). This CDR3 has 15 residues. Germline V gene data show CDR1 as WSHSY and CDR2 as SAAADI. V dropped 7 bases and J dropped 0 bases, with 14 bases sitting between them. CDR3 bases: TGCGCCAGCAAGGGTATTAGCGCTAGCACAGATACGCAGTATTTT. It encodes CASKGISASTDTQYF.

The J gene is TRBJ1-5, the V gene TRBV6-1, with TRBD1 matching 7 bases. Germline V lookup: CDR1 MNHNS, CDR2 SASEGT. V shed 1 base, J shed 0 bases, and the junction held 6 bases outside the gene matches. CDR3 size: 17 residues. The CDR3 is CASSEEGTAHSNQPQHF. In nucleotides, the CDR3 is TGTGCCAGCAGTGAAGAGGGGACAGCTCATAGCAATCAGCCCCAGCATTTT.

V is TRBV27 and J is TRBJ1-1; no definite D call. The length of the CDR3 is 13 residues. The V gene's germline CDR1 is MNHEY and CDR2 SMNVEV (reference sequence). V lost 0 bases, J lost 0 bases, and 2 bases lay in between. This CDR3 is CASSLSVNTEAFF. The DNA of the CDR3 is TGTGCCAGCAGTTTATCAGTGAACACTGAAGCTTTCTTT.

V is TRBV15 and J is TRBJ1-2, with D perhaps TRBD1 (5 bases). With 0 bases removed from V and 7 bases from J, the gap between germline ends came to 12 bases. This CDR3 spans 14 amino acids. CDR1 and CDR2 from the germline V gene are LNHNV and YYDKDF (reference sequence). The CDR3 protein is CATSRDSGHGGYTF. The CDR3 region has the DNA TGTGCCACCAGCAGAGATTCGGGGCATGGTGGCTACACCTTC.

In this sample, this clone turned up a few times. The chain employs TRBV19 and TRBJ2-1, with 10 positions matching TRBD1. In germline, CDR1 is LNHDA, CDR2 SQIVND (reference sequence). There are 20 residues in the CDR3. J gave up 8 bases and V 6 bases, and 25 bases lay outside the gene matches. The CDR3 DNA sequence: TGTGCCAGTAGCTATCAATTGACAGGGGGCGAGGGATCGGTCTGGGATGAGCAGTTCTTC. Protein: CASSYQLTGGEGSVWDEQFF. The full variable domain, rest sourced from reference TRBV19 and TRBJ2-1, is DGGITQSPKYLFRKEGQNVTLSCEQNLNHDAMYWYRQDPGQGLRLIYYSQIVNDFQKGDIAEGYSVSREKKESFPLTVTSAQKNPTAFYLCASSYQLTGGEGSVWDEQFFGPGTRLTVL.

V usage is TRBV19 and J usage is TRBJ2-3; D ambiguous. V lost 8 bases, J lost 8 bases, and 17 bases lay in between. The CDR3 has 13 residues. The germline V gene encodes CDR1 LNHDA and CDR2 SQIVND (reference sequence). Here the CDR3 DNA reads TGTGCCAGTGCTGGGGTTCAGGCAGGTACGCAGTATTTT. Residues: CASAGVQAGTQYF.

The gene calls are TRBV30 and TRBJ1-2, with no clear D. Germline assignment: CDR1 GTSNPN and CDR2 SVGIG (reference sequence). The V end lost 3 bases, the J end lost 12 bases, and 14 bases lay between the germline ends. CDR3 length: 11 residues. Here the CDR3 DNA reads TGTGCCTGGAGAAACGGGTACGCGGACACCTTC. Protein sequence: CAWRNGYADTF.

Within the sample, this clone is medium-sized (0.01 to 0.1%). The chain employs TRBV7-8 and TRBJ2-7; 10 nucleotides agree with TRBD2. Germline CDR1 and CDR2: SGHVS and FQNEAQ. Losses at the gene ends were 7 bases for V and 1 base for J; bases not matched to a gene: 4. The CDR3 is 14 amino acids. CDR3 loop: CASTIAGGSYEQYF. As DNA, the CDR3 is TGTGCCAGCACCATAGCGGGAGGTTCCTACGAGCAGTACTTC.

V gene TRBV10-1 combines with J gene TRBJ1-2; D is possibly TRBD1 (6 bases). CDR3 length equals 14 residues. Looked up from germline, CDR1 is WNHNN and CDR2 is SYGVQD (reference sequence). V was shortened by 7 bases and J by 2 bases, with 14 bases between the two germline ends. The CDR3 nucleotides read TGCGCCAGCACCAAGGACAGAGGCAACTATGGCTACACCTTC. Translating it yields CASTKDRGNYGYTF.